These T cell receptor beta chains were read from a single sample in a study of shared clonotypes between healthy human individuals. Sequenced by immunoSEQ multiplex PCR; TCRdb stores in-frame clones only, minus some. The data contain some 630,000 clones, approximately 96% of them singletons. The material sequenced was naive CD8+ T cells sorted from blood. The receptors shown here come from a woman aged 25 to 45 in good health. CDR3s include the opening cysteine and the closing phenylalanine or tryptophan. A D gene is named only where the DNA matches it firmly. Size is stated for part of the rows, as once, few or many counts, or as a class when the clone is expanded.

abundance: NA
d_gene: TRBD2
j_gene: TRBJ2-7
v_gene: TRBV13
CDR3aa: CASSSGLATYEQYF
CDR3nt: TGTGCCAGCAGCTCCGGACTAGCGACATACGAGCAGTACTTC

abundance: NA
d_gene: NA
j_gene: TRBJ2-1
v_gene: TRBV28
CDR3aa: CASRPPGGGYNEQFF
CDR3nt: TGTGCCAGCCGCCCTCCGGGGGGCGGCTACAATGAGCAGTTCTTC

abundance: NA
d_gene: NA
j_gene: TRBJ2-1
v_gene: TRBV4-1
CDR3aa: CASSQGRAEGLYNEQFF
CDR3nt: TGCGCCAGCAGCCAAGGACGGGCGGAGGGGTTATACAATGAGCAGTTCTTC

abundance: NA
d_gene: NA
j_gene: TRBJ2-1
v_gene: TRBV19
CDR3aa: CASASTRLFSNEQFF
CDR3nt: TGTGCCAGCGCTTCGACTAGACTGTTTTCGAATGAGCAGTTCTTC

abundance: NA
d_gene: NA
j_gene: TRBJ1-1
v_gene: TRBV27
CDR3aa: CASLDKGGRNTEAFF
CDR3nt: TGTGCCAGCCTGGATAAGGGGGGGCGGAACACTGAAGCTTTCTTT

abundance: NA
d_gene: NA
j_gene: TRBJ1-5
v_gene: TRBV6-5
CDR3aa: CASRPRGGNQPQHF
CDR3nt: TGTGCCAGCAGACCCCGAGGAGGCAATCAGCCCCAGCATTTT

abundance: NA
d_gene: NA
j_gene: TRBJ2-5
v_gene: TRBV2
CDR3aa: CASSTSSQGRLEETQYF
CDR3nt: TGTGCCAGCAGTACCTCGAGTCAGGGAAGGCTGGAAGAGACCCAGTACTTC

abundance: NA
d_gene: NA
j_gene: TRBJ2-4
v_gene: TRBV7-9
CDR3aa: CASSTRDVDIQYF
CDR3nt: TGTGCCAGCAGTACACGGGACGTCGACATTCAGTACTTC

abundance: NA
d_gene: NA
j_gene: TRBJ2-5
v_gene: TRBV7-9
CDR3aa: CASSPRLGFQETQYF
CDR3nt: TGTGCCAGCAGCCCCCGGCTGGGTTTCCAAGAGACCCAGTACTTC

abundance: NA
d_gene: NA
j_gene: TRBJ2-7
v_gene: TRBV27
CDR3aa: CASSIGSPSSYEQYF
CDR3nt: TGTGCCAGCAGCATCGGGAGCCCGAGCTCCTACGAGCAGTACTTC

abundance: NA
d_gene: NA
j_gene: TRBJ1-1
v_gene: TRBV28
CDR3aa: CASLAGMNTEAFF
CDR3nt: TGTGCCAGCCTGGCAGGGATGAACACTGAAGCTTTCTTT

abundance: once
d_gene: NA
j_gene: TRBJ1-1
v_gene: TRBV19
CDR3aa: CASSMIGLIGVPTEAFF
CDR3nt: TGTGCCAGTAGTATGATCGGCTTAATTGGGGTCCCAACTGAAGCTTTCTTT

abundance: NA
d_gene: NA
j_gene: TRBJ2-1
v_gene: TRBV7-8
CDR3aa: CASSLAATVHNEQFF
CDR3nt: TGTGCCAGCAGCTTAGCGGCGACCGTTCACAATGAGCAGTTCTTC

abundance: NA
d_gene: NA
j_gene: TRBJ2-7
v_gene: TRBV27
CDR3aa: CASSLSARGVEAGEQYF
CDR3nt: TGTGCCAGCAGTTTATCGGCCCGTGGGGTGGAAGCGGGCGAGCAGTACTTC

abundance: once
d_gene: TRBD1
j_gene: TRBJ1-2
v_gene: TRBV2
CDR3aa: CASSETWGQGHYGYTF
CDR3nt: TGTGCCAGCAGTGAGACATGGGGACAGGGACACTATGGCTACACCTTC

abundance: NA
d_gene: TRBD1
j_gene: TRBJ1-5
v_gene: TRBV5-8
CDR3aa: CASSLQGINQPQHF
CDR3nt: TGTGCCAGCAGCTTACAGGGGATCAATCAGCCCCAGCATTTT

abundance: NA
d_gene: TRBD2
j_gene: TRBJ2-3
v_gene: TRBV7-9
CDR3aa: CASSSGTSGNSLTMGQYF
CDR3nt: TGTGCCAGCAGCTCAGGGACTAGCGGGAACAGTCTCACCATGGGGCAGTATTTT

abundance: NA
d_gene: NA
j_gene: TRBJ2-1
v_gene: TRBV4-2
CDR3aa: CASSQEGPGYNEQFF
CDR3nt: TGTGCCAGCAGCCAAGAGGGACCCGGGTACAATGAGCAGTTCTTC

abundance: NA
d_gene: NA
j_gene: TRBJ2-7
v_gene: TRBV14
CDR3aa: CASSQASGGEQYF
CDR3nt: TGTGCCAGCAGCCAAGCCTCTGGTGGCGAGCAGTACTTC

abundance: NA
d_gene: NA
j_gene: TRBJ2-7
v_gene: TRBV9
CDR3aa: CASSLRDETYEQYF
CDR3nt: TGTGCCAGCAGCTTGCGGGATGAAACCTACGAGCAGTACTTC

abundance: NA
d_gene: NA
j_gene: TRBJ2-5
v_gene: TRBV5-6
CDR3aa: CASSLAETQYF
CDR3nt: TGTGCCAGCAGCTTGGCAGAGACCCAGTACTTC

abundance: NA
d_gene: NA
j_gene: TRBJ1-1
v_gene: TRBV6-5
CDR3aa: CASSYNGGYTEAFF
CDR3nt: TGTGCCAGCAGTTACAACGGGGGCTACACTGAAGCTTTCTTT

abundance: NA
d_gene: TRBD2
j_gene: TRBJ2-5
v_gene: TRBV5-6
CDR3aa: CASSLGLAGGPGQETQYF
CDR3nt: TGTGCCAGCAGCTTGGGCCTAGCGGGAGGGCCTGGCCAAGAGACCCAGTACTTC

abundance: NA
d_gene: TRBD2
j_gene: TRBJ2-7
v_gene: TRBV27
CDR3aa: CASSFFTSGRVYEQYF
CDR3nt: TGTGCCAGCAGTTTCTTCACTAGCGGGAGGGTTTACGAGCAGTACTTC

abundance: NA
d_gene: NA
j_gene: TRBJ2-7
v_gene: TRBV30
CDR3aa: CAWSLHDGAYEQYF
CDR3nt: TGTGCCTGGAGCCTACACGACGGGGCCTACGAGCAGTACTTC

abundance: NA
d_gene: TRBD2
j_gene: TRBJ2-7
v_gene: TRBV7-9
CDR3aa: CASSFKRSGSRRPNIEQYF
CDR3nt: TGTGCCAGCAGCTTTAAACGAAGCGGGAGCCGGAGACCAAACATCGAGCAGTACTTC

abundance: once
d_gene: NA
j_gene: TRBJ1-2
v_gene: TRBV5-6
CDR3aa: CASSFKSMTATNYGYTF
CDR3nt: TGTGCCAGCAGCTTTAAATCGATGACGGCAACTAACTATGGCTACACCTTC

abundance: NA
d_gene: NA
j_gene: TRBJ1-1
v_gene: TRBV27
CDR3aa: CASSLVSSVNTEAFF
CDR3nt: TGTGCCAGCAGTTTAGTCTCGTCGGTGAACACTGAAGCTTTCTTT

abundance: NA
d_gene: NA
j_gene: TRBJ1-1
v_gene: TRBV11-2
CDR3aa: CASLGGSTEAFF
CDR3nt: TGTGCCAGCCTGGGGGGCTCCACTGAAGCTTTCTTT

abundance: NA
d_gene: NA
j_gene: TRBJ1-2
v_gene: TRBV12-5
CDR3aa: CASGLWGSEGYTF
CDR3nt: TGTGCTAGTGGTTTGTGGGGGTCAGAGGGCTACACCTTC

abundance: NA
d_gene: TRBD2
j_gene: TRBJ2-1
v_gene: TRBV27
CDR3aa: CASSLLGGSGNEQFF
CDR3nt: TGTGCCAGCAGTTTATTGGGCGGGAGCGGCAATGAGCAGTTCTTC

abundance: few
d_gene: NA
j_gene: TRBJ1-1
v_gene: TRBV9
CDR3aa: CASSVAWGSTEAFF
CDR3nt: TGTGCCAGCAGCGTAGCTTGGGGGAGCACTGAAGCTTTCTTT

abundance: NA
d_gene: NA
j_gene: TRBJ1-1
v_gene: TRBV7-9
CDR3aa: CASSLAGNTEAFF
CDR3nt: TGTGCCAGCAGCTTAGCCGGGAACACTGAAGCTTTCTTT

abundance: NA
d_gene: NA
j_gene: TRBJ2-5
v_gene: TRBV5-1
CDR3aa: CASSLYKETQYF
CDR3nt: TGCGCCAGCAGCCTTTACAAAGAGACCCAGTACTTC

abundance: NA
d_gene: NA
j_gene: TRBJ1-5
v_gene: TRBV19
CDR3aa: CASSIDPSQPGARSGNQPQHF
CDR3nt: TGTGCCAGTAGTATAGATCCCTCCCAGCCGGGCGCTCGGTCGGGCAATCAGCCCCAGCATTTT

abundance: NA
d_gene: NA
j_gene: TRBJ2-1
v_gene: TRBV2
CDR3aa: CASTRDLEQFF
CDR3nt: TGTGCCAGCACCAGAGATCTCGAGCAGTTCTTC

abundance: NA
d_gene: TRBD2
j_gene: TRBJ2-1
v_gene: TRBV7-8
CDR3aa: CASRTTSGRGSDEQFF
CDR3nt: TGTGCCAGCAGGACCACTAGCGGGAGAGGTTCGGATGAGCAGTTCTTC

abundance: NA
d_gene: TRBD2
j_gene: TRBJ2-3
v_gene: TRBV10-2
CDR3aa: CASRVVGASGRVGNTQYF
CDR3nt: TGCGCCAGCAGGGTGGTTGGGGCGAGCGGGAGGGTCGGAAATACGCAGTATTTT

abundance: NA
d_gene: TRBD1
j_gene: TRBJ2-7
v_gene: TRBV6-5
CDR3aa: CASSLSQGAYIEQYF
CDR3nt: TGTGCCAGCAGTCTCTCACAGGGGGCCTATATCGAGCAGTACTTC

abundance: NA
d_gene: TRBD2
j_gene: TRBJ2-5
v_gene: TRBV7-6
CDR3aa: CASSLTGGWQTQYF
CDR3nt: TGTGCCAGCAGCCTCACGGGGGGTTGGCAGACCCAGTACTTC

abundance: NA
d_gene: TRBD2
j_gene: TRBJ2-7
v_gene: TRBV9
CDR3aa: CASSDDGTSGNYEQYF
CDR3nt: TGTGCCAGCAGCGACGACGGGACTAGCGGGAACTACGAGCAGTACTTC

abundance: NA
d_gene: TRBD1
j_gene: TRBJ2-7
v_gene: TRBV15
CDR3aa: CATSRGGTEAYEQYF
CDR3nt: TGTGCCACCAGCAGAGGGGGGACAGAAGCCTACGAGCAGTACTTC

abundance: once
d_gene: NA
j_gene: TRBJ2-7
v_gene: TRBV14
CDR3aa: CASSQDLGSNYEQYF
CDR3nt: TGTGCCAGCAGCCAAGACCTCGGCAGTAACTACGAGCAGTACTTC

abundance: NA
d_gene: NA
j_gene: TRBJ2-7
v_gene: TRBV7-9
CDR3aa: CASSSGIYEQYF
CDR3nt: TGTGCCAGCAGCTCGGGCATTTACGAGCAGTACTTC

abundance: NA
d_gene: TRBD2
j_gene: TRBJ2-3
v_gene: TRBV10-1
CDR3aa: CASSGTRNNTDTQYF
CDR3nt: TGCGCCAGCAGTGGGACTAGGAACAACACAGATACGCAGTATTTT

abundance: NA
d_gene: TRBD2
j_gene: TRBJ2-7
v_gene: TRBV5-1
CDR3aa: CASSLDASGSSCEQYF
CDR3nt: TGCGCCAGCAGCTTGGATGCTAGCGGGAGCTCCTGCGAGCAGTACTTC

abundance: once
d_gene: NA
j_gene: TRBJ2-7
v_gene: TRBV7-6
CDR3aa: CASSLSGVASYEQYF
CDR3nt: TGTGCCAGCAGCTTATCGGGCGTAGCCTCCTACGAGCAGTACTTC

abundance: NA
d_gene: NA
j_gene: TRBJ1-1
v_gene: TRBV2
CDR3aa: CASSVGQGPGGNTEAFF
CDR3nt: TGTGCCAGCAGTGTTGGGCAGGGGCCCGGCGGGAACACTGAAGCTTTCTTT

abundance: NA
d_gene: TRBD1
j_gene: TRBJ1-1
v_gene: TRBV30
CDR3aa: CAWNSPGQAAGQAFF
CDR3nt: TGTGCCTGGAACTCCCCCGGACAGGCCGCCGGACAAGCTTTCTTT

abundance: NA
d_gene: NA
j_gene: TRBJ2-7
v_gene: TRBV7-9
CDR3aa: CASSLATNEQYF
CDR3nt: TGTGCCAGCAGCTTAGCTACCAACGAGCAGTACTTC

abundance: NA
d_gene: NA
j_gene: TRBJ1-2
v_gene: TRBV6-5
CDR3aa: CASSLVGNYGYTF
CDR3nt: TGTGCCAGCAGCCTCGTTGGTAACTATGGCTACACCTTC

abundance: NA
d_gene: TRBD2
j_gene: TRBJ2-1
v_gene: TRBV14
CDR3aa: CASSQLAGGANEQFF
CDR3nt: TGTGCCAGCAGCCAGCTAGCGGGAGGGGCCAATGAGCAGTTCTTC

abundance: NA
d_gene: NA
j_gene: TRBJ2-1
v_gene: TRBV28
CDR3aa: CASSFTEGEQFF
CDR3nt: TGTGCCAGCAGTTTCACAGAAGGTGAGCAGTTCTTC

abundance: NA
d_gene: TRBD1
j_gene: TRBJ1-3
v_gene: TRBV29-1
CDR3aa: CSVFTGDGNTIYF
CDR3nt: TGCAGCGTTTTTACAGGGGATGGAAACACCATATATTTT

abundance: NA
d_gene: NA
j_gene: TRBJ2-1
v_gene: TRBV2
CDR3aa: CASSDRGTSLGNEQFF
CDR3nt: TGTGCCAGCAGCGACAGGGGGACTAGCCTCGGCAATGAGCAGTTCTTC

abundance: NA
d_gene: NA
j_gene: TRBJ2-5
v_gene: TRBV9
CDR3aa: CASSVDGFQETQYF
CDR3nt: TGTGCCAGCAGCGTAGACGGCTTCCAAGAGACCCAGTACTTC

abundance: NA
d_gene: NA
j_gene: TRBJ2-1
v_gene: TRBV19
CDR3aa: CASSIGLVNEQFF
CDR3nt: TGTGCCAGTAGTATTGGACTCGTCAATGAGCAGTTCTTC

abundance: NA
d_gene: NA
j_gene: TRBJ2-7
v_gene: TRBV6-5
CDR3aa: CASSSHYSSEQYF
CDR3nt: TGTGCCAGCAGTTCCCACTATAGCTCCGAGCAGTACTTC